By frequency, the clone carrying this T cell receptor beta chain registers medium-sized. Antigen specificity is unknown. Some 39,000 genome equivalents of blood DNA were amplified for TRB. These data belong to a study of T cell clusters in autoimmune cytopenias. Study-wide results and caveats: No cluster-lack signature appeared between secondary cytopenia and chronic lymphocytic leukemia patients, apparently due to lymphoma masking.

Multiplex touch-down PCR amplified TRB using TRB-A and TRB-B pools in one tube. TCRdb re-called the multiplex PCR reads, yielding one record per CDR3 amino acid sequence without DNA. This repertoire includes roughly 3,800 distinct CDR3 sequences. From germline, CDR1 is MNHEY and CDR2 SMNVEV (reference sequence). CDR3 length: 12 residues. This sample also appeared in a second study, on T cell repertoires in aging, cancer and after chemotherapy.

The chain recombines TRBV27 with TRBJ1-6. The specimen was peripheral blood. The TCR was taken from a human donor in good health. The CDR3 loop reads CASSLYNSPLHF.